This TCR beta chain was sequenced in a study of T cells after yellow fever vaccination. About the research overall: When fractions had low cell numbers, they were prepared with SMART-Seq v4 Ultra Low Input.

Study conclusions and caveats: Boosting was followed by the reappearance of most primary-vaccination clones (under 97% CD4, about 88% CD8). Abundant contaminating clonotypes from the bulk population could appear in FACS-sorted repertoires. Peak timing came faster in the weaker secondary response, day 5 versus 15.

This clonotype was seen many times. Its antigen is still unknown. V was shortened by 4 bases and J by 5 bases, with 11 bases between the two germline ends. The CDR3 spans 13 residues. Germline V gene sequence: CDR1 LGHNA, CDR2 YNFKEQ. One entry per CDR3 protein results from TCRdb running MiXCR on the 5' RACE reads. The repertoire holds 70,000 or so distinct CDR3 sequences, with 5.9% as singletons. The sample consisted of CD4+ T cells sorted from PBMCs, taken approximately 16 days after the first yellow fever vaccination. This TCR was sampled from a man younger than 35 who received the YFV17D yellow fever vaccine. The chain combines TRBV4-2 with TRBJ1-2, with D possibly being TRBD1 (6 bases). The CDR3 bases are TGTGCCAGCAGCCCGCCGGGGGCGTATGGCTACACCTTC. It specifies CASSPPGAYGYTF.